This T cell receptor (beta chain) was identified in a study of blood T cell repertoires in COVID-19. Data came from immunoSEQ multiplex PCR; TCRdb stores just in-frame clones and leaves some out. The sample lists approximately 360,000 clones, roughly nine tenths occurring once. The trim removed 5 bases at V and 4 bases at J, leaving 3 bases unmatched. Germline CDR1 SGHTA, CDR2 FQGTGA. The length of the CDR3 is 16 residues. Specimen: peripheral blood. The chain uses TRBV7-3 and TRBJ2-2; 14 nucleotides line up with TRBD2. The source of this sequence is a man aged 35 to 55 with acute or convalescent COVID-19. The CDR3 loop reads CASSHGLAGGTGELFF. The CDR3 nucleotides are TGTGCCAGCAGCCACGGACTAGCGGGGGGCACCGGGGAGCTGTTTTTT.